This passage covers 14 T cell receptor beta chains from one sample sequenced in a study of T cell responses to AZD1222 COVID-19 vaccine. Assay used: immunoSEQ multiplex PCR; TCRdb lists only in-frame clones, some missing. The profile covers 86,000 or so clones, with 75% to 95% appearing a single time and 4.5% to 5.5% taken by the ten largest. The sequences come from peripheral blood, collected on day 0 of MenACWY control vaccination. The receptors come from an adult in good health.

The CDR3 loop reads CASSSNRQETQYF. The CDR3 nucleotides read TGTGCCAGTAGTTCCAACAGGCAAGAGACCCAGTACTTC. The chain has TRBV19 and TRBJ2-5; tentatively, D is TRBD1 (5 bases). Trimming shortened V by 5 bases and J by 2 bases, and 9 bases separated the two germline ends. CDR1 is LNHDA and CDR2 is SQIVND in the germline V gene (reference sequence). The CDR3 length is 13 residues.

The chain links TRBV28 to TRBJ2-3, with a weak D call TRBD2 (6 bases). The CDR3 extends over 13 amino acids. V dropped 6 bases and J dropped 8 bases, with 15 bases sitting between them. The V gene's germline CDR1 is MDHEN and CDR2 SYDVKM. The CDR3 loop reads CASSLPGVGTQYF. The CDR3 nucleotides read TGTGCCAGCAGCTTACCGGGAGTGGGTACGCAGTATTTT.

The chain combines TRBV29-1 with TRBJ1-5, with 10 bases aligning to TRBD1. Trimming removed 5 bases from V and 4 bases from J; junction bases left unmatched: 5. Germline CDR1 is SQVTM and CDR2 is ANQGSEA. The CDR3 is 14 amino acids. CDR3 sequence (DNA): TGCAGCGTTACCGGGACAGGGGATAATCAGCCCCAGCATTTT. It is translated as CSVTGTGDNQPQHF.

CDR3 DNA: TGTGCCAGCAGCGCCGGAGGGCTGAACACTGAAGCTTTCTTT. Translation gives CASSAGGLNTEAFF. This sequence joins TRBV9 and TRBJ1-1; D is unresolved. Looked up from germline, CDR1 is SGDLS and CDR2 is YYNGEE. V was clipped by 3 bases and J by 0 bases, with 9 bases between them. This CDR3 spans 14 amino acids.

The rearrangement links TRBV4-3 to TRBJ1-2; D might be TRBD1 (6 bases). Trimming cost V 0 bases and J 3 bases, with 11 bases left between them. There are 15 residues in the CDR3. Germline CDR1 LGHNA, CDR2 YSLEER. CDR3 coding DNA: TGCGCCAGCAGCCAAGAAAGGGGGGCACACTATGGCTACACCTTC. It specifies CASSQERGAHYGYTF.

The chain carries TRBV7-3 and TRBJ2-7; D is possibly TRBD1 or TRBD2 (5 bases each). Trimming shortened V by 4 bases and J by 3 bases, and 19 bases separated the two germline ends. This CDR3 is 16 amino acids long. CDR1 and CDR2 from the germline V gene are SGHTA and FQGTGA. This chain's CDR3 is CASSSGTVGLGYEQYF. The CDR3 nucleotides read TGTGCCAGCAGCTCAGGGACCGTCGGTCTTGGCTACGAGCAGTACTTC.

The chain is built from TRBV30 and TRBJ1-5; 10 bases are shared with TRBD1. This CDR3 has 12 amino acids. Germline V gene sequence: CDR1 GTSNPN, CDR2 SVGIG (reference sequence). V was clipped by 5 bases and J by 7 bases; unmatched bases: 2. The CDR3 nucleotides read TGTGCCTGGGACAGGGGGCGGCAGCCCCAGCATTTT. Its translation: CAWDRGRQPQHF.

The chain links TRBV15 to TRBJ2-3; tentatively, D is TRBD2 (6 bases). This CDR3 region has 16 residues. Trimming took off 6 bases at V and 5 bases at J, with 21 bases between the two ends. Germline CDR1 reads LNHNV; CDR2 reads YYDKDF (reference sequence). The CDR3: CATSPGETPLRDTQYF. The CDR3 nucleotides read TGTGCCACCAGTCCGGGGGAGACCCCCTTGAGAGATACGCAGTATTTT.

The J gene is TRBJ1-2, the V gene TRBV29-1, with D possibly matching TRBD1 (6 bases). This CDR3 has 15 amino acids. V dropped 5 bases and J dropped 2 bases, with 18 bases sitting between them. Germline V lookup: CDR1 SQVTM, CDR2 ANQGSEA. The CDR3 coding sequence is TGCAGCGTTCGGTTCACGGGGGCCGGGAACTATGGCTACACCTTC. Protein sequence: CSVRFTGAGNYGYTF. Together with reference TRBV29-1 and TRBJ1-2, the CDR3 gives the full variable domain: SAVISQKPSRDICQRGTSLTIQCQVDSQVTMMFWYRQQPGQSLTLIATANQGSEATYESGFVIDKFPISRPNLTFSTLTVSNMSPEDSSIYLCSVRFTGAGNYGYTFGSGTRLTVV.

This clone turned up a few times. The chain employs TRBV29-1 and TRBJ1-1, with D unclear. With 7 bases removed from V and 1 base from J, the gap between germline ends came to 4 bases. The CDR3 has 10 residues. Germline V gene sequence: CDR1 SQVTM, CDR2 ANQGSEA. CDR3 region: CSARNTEAFF. The CDR3 coding sequence is TGCAGCGCCCGGAACACTGAAGCTTTCTTT. Filled out from reference TRBV29-1 and TRBJ1-1, the complete variable domain reads SAVISQKPSRDICQRGTSLTIQCQVDSQVTMMFWYRQQPGQSLTLIATANQGSEATYESGFVIDKFPISRPNLTFSTLTVSNMSPEDSSIYLCSARNTEAFFGQGTRLTVV.

V is TRBV28 and J is TRBJ1-2; no firm D call. V dropped 6 bases and J dropped 8 bases, with 13 bases sitting between them. The germline V gene has CDR1 MDHEN and CDR2 SYDVKM. CDR3 length: 12 amino acids. CDR3 amino acids: CASSRLAGGYTF. Here the CDR3 DNA reads TGTGCCAGCAGCCGTTTAGCAGGCGGCTACACCTTC.

Here the CDR3 DNA reads TGTGCCAGTAGTAAGGGAACTGTACGGGAGACCCAGTACTTC. Amino acid sequence: CASSKGTVRETQYF. The J gene is TRBJ2-5, the V gene TRBV19; D is ambiguous. V shed 4 bases and J shed 5 bases, with 14 bases lying between them. CDR1 is LNHDA and CDR2 is SQIVND in the germline V gene (reference sequence). CDR3 size: 14 residues.

V gene TRBV6-1 combines with J gene TRBJ2-1, with a possible D match to TRBD2 (5 bases). The CDR3 has 14 residues. Trimming removed 7 bases from V and 7 bases from J, with 17 bases in between. Germline V gene lookup returns CDR1 MNHNS and CDR2 SASEGT. CDR3 coding DNA: TGTGCCAGCATGGATTCGGGGAATCTTAATGAGCAGTTCTTC. This gives the protein CASMDSGNLNEQFF.

This rearrangement joins TRBV27 to TRBJ1-6, with 9 bases lining up with TRBD1. The V and J ends lost 5 bases and 7 bases, in that order; junction bases with no gene match: 3. CDR3 length: 14 residues. Germline values: CDR1 MNHEY, CDR2 SMNVEV (reference sequence). The CDR3 DNA reads as TGTGCCAGCAGTCTCGGGACAGGGAATTCACCCCTCCACTTT. Translated, it gives CASSLGTGNSPLHF.